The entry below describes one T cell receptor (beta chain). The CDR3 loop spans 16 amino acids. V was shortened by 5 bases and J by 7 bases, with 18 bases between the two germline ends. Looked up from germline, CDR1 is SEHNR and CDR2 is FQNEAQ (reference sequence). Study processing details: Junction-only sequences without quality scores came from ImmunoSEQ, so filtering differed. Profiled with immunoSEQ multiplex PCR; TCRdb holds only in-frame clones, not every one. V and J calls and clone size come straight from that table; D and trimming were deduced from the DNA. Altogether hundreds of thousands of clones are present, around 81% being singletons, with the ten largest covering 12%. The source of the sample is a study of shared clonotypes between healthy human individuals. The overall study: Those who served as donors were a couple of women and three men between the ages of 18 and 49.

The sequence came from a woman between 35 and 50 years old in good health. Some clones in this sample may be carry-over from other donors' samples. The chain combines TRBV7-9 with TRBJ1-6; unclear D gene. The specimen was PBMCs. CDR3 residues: CASSPPIGTPNSPLHF. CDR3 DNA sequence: TGTGCCAGCAGCCCCCCGATCGGCACCCCCAATTCACCCCTCCACTTT.